This paragraph covers one T cell receptor (beta chain) sequence. TCRdb's table, derived via immunoSEQ multiplex PCR, lists solely in-frame clones and lacks some. The sample lists about 79,000 clones; more than 90% were seen once. V was pared by 2 bases and J by 4 bases, with 16 bases between. In germline, CDR1 is LNHNV, CDR2 YYDKDF (reference sequence). The length of the CDR3 is 16 residues. The data were obtained in a study of technical replicates of blood from several donors. This receptor was identified in a human donor in good health. Some clones in this sample may be carry-over from other donors' samples. The chain uses TRBV15 and TRBJ2-3; a possible D gene is TRBD2 (7 bases). The sample taken for sequencing was T cells isolated from PBMCs. Here the CDR3 reads CATSRPSGGGPDTQYF. The CDR3 nucleotides read TGTGCCACCAGCAGACCTAGCGGAGGGGGTCCAGATACGCAGTATTTT.